What follows describes a single TCR beta chain. The antigen it binds to is not known. Nothing much larger sits one base from this clone, and base qualities are not available. Counted from cysteine to phenylalanine, this CDR3 has 11 amino acids. Only the CDR3 portion is preserved as DNA: 33 bases, with reading frame beginning at the first base. V is pared back by 7 bases and J by 2 bases, with 6 bases lying between the germline termini. According to the germline V gene, CDR1 reads SGDLS and CDR2 reads YYNGEE. The CDR3 regions of human TCRbeta chains were analyzed by immunosequencing. The authors' analysis ran thus. TCRs in the repertoires were matched against a reference library of SARS-CoV-2-specific TCRs that had been generated with the MIRA antigen-specificity platform. Breadth meant the fraction of unique TCRs that were SARS-CoV-2-associated, whereas depth meant the fraction of total T cells that were SARS-CoV-2-associated. Each spike-specific TCR was assigned to its reactive spike region and to a CD4 or CD8 class using the MIRA data. Log10-transformed breadth and depth values were compared by one-way ANOVA with Sidak's multiple comparisons tests. The source is immuneACCESS, and TCRdb retained only in-frame sequences with V and J called. Part of the clones is not carried over; for the studies checked, unresolved V genes explain less than half of this, and the remainder is unexplained. V and J calls and clone size are given by that table; D and trimming were obtained from the DNA. The sample table holds 150,000 to 200,000 clones, of which less than 95% were seen once. The ten biggest clones cover approximately 0.58% of the sample.

This specimen's time point label, per the study, means: baseline before first vaccination. Vaccinee samples came from UK trials COV001 and COV002, including a single-blind randomized controlled phase 2/3 trial of AZD1222 (ChAdOx1 nCoV-19) in healthy adults. Trial participant PBMC samples were collected at day 0 and day 28 after the second dose for TCRbeta chain sequencing. These data originate in a study of T cell responses to AZD1222 COVID-19 vaccine (dated by TCRdb to about 2021). With respect to the entire study: Because spike-specific TCR depth and breadth did not differ between the two schedules, AZD1222 recipients who got a second dose at roughly 4 weeks were pooled with those who got a second dose at roughly 12 weeks. Trial participants were enrolled by age into subgroups of 18-55, 56-69 and 70-plus years, and around 150, 28 and 57 TCR-sequenced participants, respectively, were included in these subgroups. A total of roughly 240 trial participants underwent TCR sequencing, of whom about 200 received two doses of AZD1222 and roughly 25 received two doses of the MenACWY control vaccine.

The research as a whole found: Vaccine-associated CD4 TCRs spanned the whole spike protein, with dominant responses in regions 160-218 and 743-854. Epitopes outside the regions mutated in the B.1.351 and B.1.1.7 variants were reportedly recognized by nearly half of the unique spike-specific TCRs. Only six or seven AZD1222 recipients were SARS-CoV-2 seropositive at baseline, limiting conclusions about previously exposed vaccinees. No day 14 peak-response samples were available, so repertoires were characterized only after the peak T cell response. After two AZD1222 doses, both the breadth and the depth of spike-specific TCRs were significantly higher than at day 0 and than in MenACWY recipients. Most participants were white British and females outnumbered males, and the authors suggested that clonal diversity may have been underestimated. The 56-69-year group was small, and its depth increase did not reach significance, likely because of low power.

In this chain, TRBV9 is recombined with TRBJ1-2; a tentative D call is TRBD1 (5 bases match). The TCR sequence derives from an adult in good health. Sample: peripheral blood, taken on day 0 of AZD1222 vaccination. The CDR3 in this case is CASEGNYGYTF. The bases read TGTGCCAGCGAGGGGAACTATGGCTACACCTTC.